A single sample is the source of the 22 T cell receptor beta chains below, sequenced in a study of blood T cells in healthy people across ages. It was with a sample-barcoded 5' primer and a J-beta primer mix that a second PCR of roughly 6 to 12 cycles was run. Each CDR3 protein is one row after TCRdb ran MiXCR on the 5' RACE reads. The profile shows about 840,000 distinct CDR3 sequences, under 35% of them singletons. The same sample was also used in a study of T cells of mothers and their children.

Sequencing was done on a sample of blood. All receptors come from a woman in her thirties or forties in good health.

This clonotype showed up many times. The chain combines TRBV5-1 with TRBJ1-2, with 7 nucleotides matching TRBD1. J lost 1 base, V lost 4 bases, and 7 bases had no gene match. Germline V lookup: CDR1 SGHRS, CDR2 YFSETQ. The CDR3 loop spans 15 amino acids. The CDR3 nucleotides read TGCGCCAGCAGCCAGGGGGACACCCTTAACTATGGCTACACCTTC. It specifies CASSQGDTLNYGYTF.

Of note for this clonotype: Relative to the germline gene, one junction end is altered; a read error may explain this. The CDR3 here is CAGRPRDSKMNPEAFF. The CDR3 nucleotides read TGTGCCGGCAGGCCCCGGGACAGCAAAATGAACCCTGAAGCTTTCTTT. The V and J genes are TRBV28 and TRBJ1-1; TRBD1 agrees at 7 bases. Germline-derived CDR1 and CDR2 are MDHEN and SYDVKM. CDR3 length equals 16 residues.

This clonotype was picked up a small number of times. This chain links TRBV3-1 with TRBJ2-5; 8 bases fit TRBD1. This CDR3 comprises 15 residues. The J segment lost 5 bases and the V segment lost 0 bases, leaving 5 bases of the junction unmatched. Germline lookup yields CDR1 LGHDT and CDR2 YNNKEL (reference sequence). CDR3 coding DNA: TGTGCCAGCAGCCAAGATGGCAGGGGGCATGAGACCCAGTACTTC. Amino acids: CASSQDGRGHETQYF.

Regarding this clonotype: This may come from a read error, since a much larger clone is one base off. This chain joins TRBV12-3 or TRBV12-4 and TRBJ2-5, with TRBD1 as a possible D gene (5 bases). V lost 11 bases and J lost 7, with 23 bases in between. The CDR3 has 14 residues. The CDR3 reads CACSGQLGIGTQYF. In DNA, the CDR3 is TGTGCCTGCTCAGGACAATTGGGGATAGGGACCCAGTACTTC.

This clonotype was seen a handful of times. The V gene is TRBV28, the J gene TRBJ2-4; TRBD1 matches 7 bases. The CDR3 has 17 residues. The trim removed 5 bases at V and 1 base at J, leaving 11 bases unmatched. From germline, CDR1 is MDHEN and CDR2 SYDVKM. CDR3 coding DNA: TGTGCCAGCAGTCCACAGGGGAAGGTGGCGGCCAAAAACATTCAGTACTTC. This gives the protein CASSPQGKVAAKNIQYF.

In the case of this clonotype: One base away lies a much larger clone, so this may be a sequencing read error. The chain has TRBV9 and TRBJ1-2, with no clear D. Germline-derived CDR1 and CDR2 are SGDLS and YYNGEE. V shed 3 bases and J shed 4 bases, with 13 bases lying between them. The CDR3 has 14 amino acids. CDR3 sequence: CASSGDQEAYGYTF. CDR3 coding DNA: TGTGCCAGCAGCGGAGACCAGGAGGCCTATGGCTACACCTTC.

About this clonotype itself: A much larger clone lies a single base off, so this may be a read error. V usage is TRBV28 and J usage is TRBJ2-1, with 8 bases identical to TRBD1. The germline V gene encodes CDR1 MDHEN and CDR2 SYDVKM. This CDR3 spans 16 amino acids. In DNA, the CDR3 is TGTGCCAGCAGGGCGGACGGACAGGGATCCTACAATGAGCGGTTCTTC. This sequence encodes CASRADGQGSYNERFF.

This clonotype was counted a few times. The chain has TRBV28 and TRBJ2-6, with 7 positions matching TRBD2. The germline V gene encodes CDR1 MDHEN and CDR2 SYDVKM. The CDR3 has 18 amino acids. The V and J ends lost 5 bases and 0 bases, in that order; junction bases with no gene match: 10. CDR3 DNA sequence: TGTGCCAGCAGTGGGGAGGGCGGCCCGAACTCTGGGGCCAACGTCCTGACTTTC. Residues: CASSGEGGPNSGANVLTF.

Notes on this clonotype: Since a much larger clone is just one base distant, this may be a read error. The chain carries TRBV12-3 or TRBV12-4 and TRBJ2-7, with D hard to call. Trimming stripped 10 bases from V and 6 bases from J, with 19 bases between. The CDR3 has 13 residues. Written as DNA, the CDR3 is TGTGCCAACAGCTCCAGCAGGAACAGCGAGCAGTACTTC. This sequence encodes CANSSSRNSEQYF.

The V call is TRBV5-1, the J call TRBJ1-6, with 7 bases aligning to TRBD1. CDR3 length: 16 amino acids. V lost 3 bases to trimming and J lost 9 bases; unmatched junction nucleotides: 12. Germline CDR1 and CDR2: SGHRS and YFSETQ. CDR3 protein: CASSSAPGQISSPLHF. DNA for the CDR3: TGCGCCAGCAGCTCGGCTCCGGGACAGATTAGTTCACCCCTCCACTTT.

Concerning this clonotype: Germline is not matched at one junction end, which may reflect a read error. CDR3 bases: TGCGCCAGCAGCCCCCCCTCCCCGAGCTCCTACAATGAGCAGTTCTTC. This gives the protein CASSPPSPSSYNEQFF. This chain links TRBV6-2 or TRBV6-3 with TRBJ2-1, with D unclear. The germline CDR1 and CDR2 sequences are MNHEY and SVGEGT. The CDR3 covers 16 residues.

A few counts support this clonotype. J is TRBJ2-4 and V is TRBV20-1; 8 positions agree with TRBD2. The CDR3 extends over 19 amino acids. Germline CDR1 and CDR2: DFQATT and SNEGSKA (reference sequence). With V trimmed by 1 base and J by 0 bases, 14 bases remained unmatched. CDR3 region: CSARGVRIAGQLAKNIQYF. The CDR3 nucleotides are TGCAGTGCTAGAGGTGTCAGAATAGCGGGACAATTAGCCAAAAACATTCAGTACTTC.

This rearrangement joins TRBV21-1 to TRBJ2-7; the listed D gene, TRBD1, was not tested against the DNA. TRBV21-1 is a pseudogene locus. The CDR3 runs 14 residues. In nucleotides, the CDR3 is TGTGCCAGCAGCAATGGGAAGGGTTCCTACGAGCAGTACTTC. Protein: CASSNGKGSYEQYF.

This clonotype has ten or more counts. The CDR3: CASSLGLRSYEQYF. The CDR3 region has the DNA TGTGCCAGCAGTTTAGGTCTGCGCAGCTACGAGCAGTACTTC. J is TRBJ2-7 and V is TRBV27; D remains ambiguous. V was cut by 2 bases and J by 3 bases, with 11 bases left in between. The CDR3 length is 14 residues. The germline gives CDR1 MNHEY, CDR2 SMNVEV (reference sequence).

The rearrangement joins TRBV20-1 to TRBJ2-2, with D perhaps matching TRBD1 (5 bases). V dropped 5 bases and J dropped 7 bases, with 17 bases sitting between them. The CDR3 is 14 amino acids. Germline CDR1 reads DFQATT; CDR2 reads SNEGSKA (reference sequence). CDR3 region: CSAGFAGLNGELFF. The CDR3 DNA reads TGCAGTGCTGGGTTCGCAGGGTTGAACGGGGAGCTGTTTTTT.

This CDR3 is CASSQEDRAIEQYF. The CDR3 DNA follows: TGCGCCAGCAGCCAAGAGGACAGGGCTATTGAGCAGTACTTC. The chain joins TRBV4-3 to TRBJ2-5, with 8 positions matching TRBD1. The germline CDR1 and CDR2 sequences are LGHNA and YSLEER. V lost 0 bases and J lost 11; bases outside the gene matches: 8. This CDR3 is 14 amino acids long.

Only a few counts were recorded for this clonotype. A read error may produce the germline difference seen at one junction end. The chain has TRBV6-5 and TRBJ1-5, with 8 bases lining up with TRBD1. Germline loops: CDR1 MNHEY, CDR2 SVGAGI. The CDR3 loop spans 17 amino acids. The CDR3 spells CANSFPEDRADNQPQHF. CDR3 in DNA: TGTGCCAACAGTTTTCCCGAGGACAGGGCGGACAATCAGCCCCAGCATTTT.

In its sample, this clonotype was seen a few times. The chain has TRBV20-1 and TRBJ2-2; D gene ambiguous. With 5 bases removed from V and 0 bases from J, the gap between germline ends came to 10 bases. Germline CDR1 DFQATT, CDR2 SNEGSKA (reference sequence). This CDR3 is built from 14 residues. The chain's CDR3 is CSAVDKPNTGELFF. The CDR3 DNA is TGCAGTGCTGTAGACAAGCCGAACACCGGGGAGCTGTTTTTT.

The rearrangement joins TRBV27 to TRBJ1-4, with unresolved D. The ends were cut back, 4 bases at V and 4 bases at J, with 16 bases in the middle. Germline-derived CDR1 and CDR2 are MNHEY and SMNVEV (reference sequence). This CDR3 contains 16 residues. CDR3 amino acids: CASSSKGLSNNEKLFF. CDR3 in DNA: TGTGCCAGCAGTTCAAAGGGTCTCTCTAATAATGAAAAACTGTTTTTT.

The CDR3 loop reads CASSSRDGGGTEAFF. In DNA, the CDR3 is TGCGCCAGCAGCTCGAGGGACGGCGGAGGCACTGAAGCTTTCTTT. The gene calls are TRBV5-1 and TRBJ1-1, with D perhaps matching TRBD1 (5 bases). CDR3 length: 15 residues. CDR1 is SGHRS, CDR2 YFSETQ, per germline. Trimming shortened V by 3 bases and J by 4 bases, and 16 bases separated the two germline ends.

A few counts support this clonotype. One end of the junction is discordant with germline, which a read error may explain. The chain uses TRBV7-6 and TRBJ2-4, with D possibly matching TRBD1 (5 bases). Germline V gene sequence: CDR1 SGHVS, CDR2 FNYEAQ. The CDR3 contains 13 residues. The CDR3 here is CTSSPNTRAMQYF. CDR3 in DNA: TGTACCAGCAGCCCCAACACCAGGGCGATGCAGTACTTC.

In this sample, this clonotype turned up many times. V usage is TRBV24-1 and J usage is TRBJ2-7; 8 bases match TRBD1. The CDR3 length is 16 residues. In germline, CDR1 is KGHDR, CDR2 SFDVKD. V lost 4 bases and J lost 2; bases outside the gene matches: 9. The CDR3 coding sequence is TGTGCCACCAGTGACTCTGGACAGGGTCAAGCCTACGAGCAGTACTTC. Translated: CATSDSGQGQAYEQYF.